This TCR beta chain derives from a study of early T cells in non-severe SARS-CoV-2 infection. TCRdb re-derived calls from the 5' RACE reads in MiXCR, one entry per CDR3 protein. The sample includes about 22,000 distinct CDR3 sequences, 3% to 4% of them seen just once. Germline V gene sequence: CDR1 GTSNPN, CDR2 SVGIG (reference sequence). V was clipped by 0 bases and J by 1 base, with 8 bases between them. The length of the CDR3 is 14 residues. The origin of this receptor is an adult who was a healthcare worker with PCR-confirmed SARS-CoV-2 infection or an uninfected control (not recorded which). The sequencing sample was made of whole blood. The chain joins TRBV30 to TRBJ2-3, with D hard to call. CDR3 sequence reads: CAWSVVRGTDTQYF. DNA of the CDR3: TGTGCCTGGAGTGTGGTAAGAGGCACAGATACGCAGTATTTT.